The source of this T cell receptor (beta chain) is a study of metastatic and nonmetastatic thyroid tumors. TCRdb redid the clone calls on the PCR reads using MiXCR. The profile shows approximately 16,000 clones, 27% of them singletons. A note on this clone: What it recognizes is unknown.

Study-wide findings and caveats: Reportedly, malignant thyroid tumors had significantly higher TCR beta diversity than benign nodules, in blood and tumor.

The CDR3 covers 14 residues. V lost 4 bases and J lost 4; bases outside the gene matches: 3. Germline CDR1 is LNHDA and CDR2 is SQIVND (reference sequence). The entire patient cohort was treatment-naive prior to thyroid surgery. The clonotype was recovered from a female donor with papillary thyroid cancer or a benign thyroid nodule (not recorded which). Some clones in this sample may be carry-over from other donors' samples. Input material: adjacent normal tissue. The chain employs TRBV19 and TRBJ2-1; 8 nucleotides match TRBD2. CDR3 amino acids: CASSTGGAYNEQFF. In DNA, the CDR3 is TGTGCCAGTAGTACCGGGGGGGCTTACAATGAGCAGTTCTTC.